Each of the 30 T cell receptor beta chains below was sequenced from the same sample in a study of molecular identifiers for immune sequencing clone quantification. MiXCR was run by TCRdb on the PCR reads, yielding one entry per CDR3 protein. The data contain hundreds of thousands of distinct CDR3 sequences, about 25% of them singletons. The sequenced material came from naive CD8+ T cells from blood, with Jurkat cell RNA spiked in. Regarding subset: FACS-sorted CD8+CD4-CCR7+CD45RA+ naive T cells. These TCRs come from a human donor in good health. Some libraries in this study had Jurkat cell RNA spiked in.

The gene calls are TRBV4-3 and TRBJ2-7; D may be TRBD1 (6 bases). Trimming removed 1 base at V and 3 bases at J, with 10 bases between. This CDR3 region has 14 residues. CDR1 is LGHNA, CDR2 YSLEER, per germline. CDR3 loop: CASSQAKDSYEQYF. The CDR3, as DNA: TGCGCCAGCAGCCAAGCTAAGGACAGCTACGAGCAGTACTTC.

Concerning this clonotype: This may be a read error, as it is one base from a much larger clone. This rearrangement joins TRBV10-3 to TRBJ2-3; tentative D call: TRBD2 (6 bases). The CDR3 spans 12 residues. Germline V gene sequence: CDR1 ENHRY, CDR2 SYGVKD. The CDR3 is CAIRTRADTQCF. The CDR3 DNA follows: TGTGCCATCAGGACTAGGGCAGATACGCAGTGTTTT.

About this clonotype: The junction departs from the called germline gene at one end, perhaps through a read error. The chain carries TRBV6-2 or TRBV6-3 and TRBJ1-5; D perhaps matches TRBD1 (6 bases). Germline V CDR1 and CDR2: MNHEY, SVGEGT. CDR3 length: 16 residues. Here the CDR3 DNA reads TGTGCCAGCAGTTACTCCCCAGGGGCACGCAATCAGCCCCGGCATTTT. Translation: CASSYSPGARNQPRHF.

The table lists this clonotype with a few counts. The chain is built from TRBV4-3 and TRBJ1-2; 7 bases map to TRBD1. This CDR3 has 15 residues. From germline, CDR1 is LGHNA and CDR2 YSLEER. V gave up 0 bases and J gave up 4 bases; unmatched junction bases: 5. In DNA form, the CDR3 reads TGCGCCAGCAGCCAAGATACCGGGACAGTCTATGGCTACACCTTC. Its protein product is CASSQDTGTVYGYTF.

The rearrangement links TRBV4-3 to TRBJ2-7, with 8 bases matching TRBD1. Germline assignment: CDR1 LGHNA and CDR2 YSLEER. Germline trimming cut 4 bases from V and 1 base from J; bases unmatched to any gene: 6. CDR3 size: 15 residues. CDR3: CASSLADRDSYEQYF. CDR3 sequence (DNA): TGCGCCAGCAGCCTAGCGGACAGGGATTCCTACGAGCAGTACTTC.

This clonotype was seen a few times. V and J are TRBV7-9 and TRBJ2-2; D remains unclear. Germline CDR1 reads SEHNR; CDR2 reads FQNEAQ (reference sequence). Deletions cut 4 bases from V and 3 bases from J, with 15 bases between. This CDR3 has 16 amino acids. CDR3 nucleotide sequence: TGTGCCAGCAGCTCTACCGTCGGTTTCGACACCGGGGAGCTGTTTTTT. Encoded protein: CASSSTVGFDTGELFF.

As to this clonotype: This may be a read error: a much more frequent sequence differs by one nucleotide. The chain links TRBV3-1 to TRBJ2-6; D may correspond to TRBD1 or TRBD2 (6 bases each). Germline V gene data show CDR1 as LGHDT and CDR2 as YNNKEL (reference sequence). This CDR3 region has 20 residues. The CDR3 spells CASSQRFRDGGISGANVLPF. The CDR3 nucleotides are TGTGCCAGCAGCCAAAGGTTCCGGGACGGGGGCATCTCTGGGGCCAACGTCCTGCCTTTC.

This clonotype was seen many times. The rearrangement uses TRBV12-3 or TRBV12-4 and TRBJ2-3; TRBD2 is a possible D gene (5 bases). The CDR3 has 16 residues. Trimming removed 5 bases from V and 4 bases from J, with 19 bases in between. CDR3 coding DNA: TGTGCCAGCAGTCCGTCAGGCGGGCGTAAGGCAGATACGCAGTATTTT. It encodes CASSPSGGRKADTQYF.

The chain's CDR3 is CASSLSGPTGENEQYF. CDR3 DNA: TGTGCCAGCAGTTTAAGTGGCCCGACAGGGGAGAACGAGCAGTACTTC. The V call is TRBV12-3 or TRBV12-4, the J call TRBJ2-7, with TRBD1 matching 8 bases. With V trimmed by 2 bases and J by 5 bases, 11 bases remained unmatched. This CDR3 is 16 amino acids long.

This clonotype turned up a few times. This may be a read error, as it is one base from a much larger clone. This chain joins TRBV28 and TRBJ2-3; 7 nucleotides match TRBD1. The length of the CDR3 is 15 residues. The V gene end was trimmed by 5 bases and the J gene end by 3 bases; junction bases not matched to a gene: 8. Per germline, CDR1 MDHEN and CDR2 SYDVKM. CDR3 region: CASSPDRKKTDTQYF. The CDR3 DNA reads as TGTGCCAGCAGTCCGGACAGGAAAAAAACAGATACGCAGTATTTT.

The chain employs TRBV19 and TRBJ2-2, with 9 bases that match TRBD1. The V segment lost 0 bases and the J segment 4 bases; nucleotides outside the gene matches: 6. Germline V gene data show CDR1 as LNHDA and CDR2 as SQIVND (reference sequence). The CDR3 is made up of 17 amino acids. Written as DNA, the CDR3 is TGTGCCAGTAGTATAGATCTGGGACAGGGAAGCACCGGGGAGCTGTTTTTT. Amino acid sequence: CASSIDLGQGSTGELFF.

This chain links TRBV7-9 with TRBJ2-1; D gene ambiguous. V dropped 5 bases and J dropped 5 bases, with 10 bases sitting between them. CDR1 and CDR2 (germline): SEHNR, FQNEAQ (reference sequence). The CDR3 contains 13 residues. CDR3 residues: CASSATSNNEQFF. The CDR3 DNA is TGTGCCAGCAGCGCTACATCCAACAATGAGCAGTTCTTC. Based on the CDR3 plus reference TRBV7-9 and TRBJ2-1, the full variable domain is DTGVSQNPRHKITKRGQNVTFRCDPISEHNRLYWYRQTLGQGPEFLTYFQNEAQLEKSRLLSDRFSAERPKGSFSTLEIQRTEQGDSAMYLCASSATSNNEQFFGPGTRLTVL.

Remarks on this clonotype: One base away lies a much larger clone, so this may be a sequencing read error. The chain links TRBV5-1 to TRBJ2-7; 10 bases agree with TRBD1. Germline CDR1 SGHRS, CDR2 YFSETQ. The junction had 13 bases not matched to a gene; V was cut back by 4 bases and J by 3 bases. CDR3 size: 17 residues. Here the CDR3 reads CASSQHMGQGLIYEQYF. The DNA for the CDR3 is TGCGCCAGCAGCCAGCACATGGGACAGGGGTTGATCTACGAGCAGTACTTC. The whole variable domain, filled in from reference TRBV5-1 and TRBJ2-7, reads KAGVTQTPRYLIKTRGQQVTLSCSPISGHRSVSWYQQTPGQGLQFLFEYFSETQRNKGNFPGRFSGRQFSNSRSEMNVSTLELGDSALYLCASSQHMGQGLIYEQYFGPGTRLTVT.

The chain recombines TRBV7-9 with TRBJ2-7; TRBD1 agrees at 12 bases. CDR1 and CDR2 (germline): SEHNR, FQNEAQ (reference sequence). The CDR3 loop spans 15 amino acids. V dropped 3 bases and J dropped 7; count of bases not matched to a gene: 7. The CDR3 sequence is CASSFPGQGAREQYF. The CDR3 DNA reads as TGTGCCAGCAGCTTTCCGGGACAGGGGGCGAGGGAGCAGTACTTC.

This clonotype has a count of ten or more. J is TRBJ2-3 and V is TRBV5-6; D unclear. The CDR3 totals 15 residues. Trimming stripped 5 bases from V and 2 bases from J, with 15 bases between. Per germline, CDR1 SGHDT and CDR2 YYEEEE. The CDR3 here is CASSPPISFTDTQYF. The CDR3 region has the DNA TGTGCCAGCAGTCCACCCATCAGTTTCACAGATACGCAGTATTTT. Full variable domain (missing parts from reference TRBV5-6 and TRBJ2-3): DAGVTQSPTHLIKTRGQQVTLRCSPKSGHDTVSWYQQALGQGPQFIFQYYEEEERQRGNFPDRFSGHQFPNYSSELNVNALLLGDSALYLCASSPPISFTDTQYFGPGTRLTVL.

This clonotype was seen a handful of times. The chain is built from TRBV29-1 and TRBJ2-4; 8 bases map to TRBD1. This CDR3 region has 12 residues. V trimming: 5 bases; J trimming: 8 bases; junction bases outside the gene matches: 5. The V gene's germline CDR1 is SQVTM and CDR2 ANQGSEA. The DNA of the CDR3 is TGCAGCGTTTCCACAGGGGGGTACATTCAGTACTTC. This codes for CSVSTGGYIQYF.

This clonotype was counted a few times. The gene calls are TRBV2 and TRBJ2-7; D is possibly TRBD1 (5 bases). There are 12 residues in the CDR3. V lost 8 bases and J lost 1, with 9 bases in between. Germline V CDR1 and CDR2: SNHLY, FYNNEI. The CDR3 sequence: CASDRESYEQYF. CDR3 sequence (DNA): TGTGCCAGCGACAGAGAGTCCTACGAGCAGTACTTC.

With respect to this clonotype: One end of the junction does not line up with germline, which may come from a read error. The chain links TRBV27 to TRBJ2-6; 7 nucleotides agree with TRBD1. Germline lookup yields CDR1 MNHEY and CDR2 SMNVEV (reference sequence). The CDR3 is 19 amino acids. CDR3: CASSTLLWTGDSGTNVLTF. CDR3 DNA: TGTGCCAGCAGTACTCTACTTTGGACAGGAGACTCTGGGACCAACGTCCTGACTTTC.

The chain employs TRBV6-5 and TRBJ1-1; D not certain. V lost 0 bases and J 0 bases, leaving 11 bases between the germline ends. There are 16 residues in the CDR3. Germline lookup yields CDR1 MNHEY and CDR2 SVGAGI. The DNA for the CDR3 is TGTGCCAGCAGTTACTCATCATACAGCCTGAACACTGAAGCTTTCTTT. Residues: CASSYSSYSLNTEAFF.

There are many counts of this clonotype. The V call is TRBV7-9, the J call TRBJ2-1; 14 nucleotides line up with TRBD2. The length of the CDR3 is 14 residues. Trimming at V came to 5 bases and at J to 7 bases, leaving 1 base not matched to a gene. CDR1 is SEHNR and CDR2 is FQNEAQ in the germline V gene (reference sequence). The CDR3 reads CASSRTSGRNEQFF. CDR3 in DNA: TGTGCCAGCAGCCGGACTAGCGGGAGGAATGAGCAGTTCTTC.

A few counts support this clonotype. The chain joins TRBV21-1 to TRBJ1-5. TRBV21-1 represents a pseudogene. The CDR3 is 13 residues long. The CDR3 nucleotides are TGTGCCAGCAGCAAAGGTCCAGATCAGCCCCAGCATTTT. This sequence encodes CASSKGPDQPQHF.

The chain joins TRBV7-6 to TRBJ2-7; D is undetermined. The CDR3 has 13 amino acids. V lost 3 bases and J 4 bases, leaving 10 bases between the germline ends. Germline CDR1 reads SGHVS; CDR2 reads FNYEAQ. The CDR3 region is CASSFGDGYEQYF. In DNA form, the CDR3 reads TGTGCCAGCAGCTTTGGGGATGGGTACGAGCAGTACTTC. The full variable domain, rest sourced from reference TRBV7-6 and TRBJ2-7, is GAGVSQSPRYKVTKRGQDVALRCDPISGHVSLYWYRQALGQGPEFLTYFNYEAQQDKSGLPNDRFSAERPEGSISTLTIQRTEQRDSAMYRCASSFGDGYEQYFGPGTRLTVT.

This clonotype was seen repeatedly, ten times or more. The chain carries TRBV3-1 and TRBJ2-7; a possible D gene is TRBD2 (6 bases). CDR3 length: 16 amino acids. Deletions cut 2 bases from V and 3 bases from J, with 17 bases between. Germline V lookup: CDR1 LGHDT, CDR2 YNNKEL (reference sequence). The DNA for the CDR3 is TGTGCCAGCAGCCAAAGAGGTAGCGGACCTAACTACGAGCAGTACTTC. Translated: CASSQRGSGPNYEQYF.

This clonotype was seen repeatedly, ten times or more. The chain links TRBV4-3 to TRBJ2-7, with D perhaps TRBD2 (6 bases). V lost 3 bases and J lost 5, with 14 bases in between. Looked up from germline, CDR1 is LGHNA and CDR2 is YSLEER. The CDR3 spans 14 residues. Here the CDR3 DNA reads TGCGCCAGCAGCCAGTCATGGGGGGTCCACGAGCAGTACTTC. It yields the protein CASSQSWGVHEQYF.

The table lists this clonotype with many counts. The J gene is TRBJ2-1, the V gene TRBV5-6, with a weak D call TRBD1 (6 bases). Trimming left V 3 bases short and J 2 bases short, with 15 bases between. CDR1 is SGHDT and CDR2 is YYEEEE in the germline V gene. The CDR3 loop spans 16 amino acids. The CDR3 DNA is TGTGCCAGCAGCTGGGCACAGGGTCCCCCCTACAATGAGCAGTTCTTC. It is translated as CASSWAQGPPYNEQFF.

Only a few counts were recorded for this clonotype. This chain uses TRBV7-8 with TRBJ2-5, with TRBD1 identical over 7 bases. Germline CDR1 SGHVS, CDR2 FQNEAQ. After removal of 3 bases from V and 5 bases from J, the junction contained 12 bases not matched to a gene. The CDR3 is 16 residues long. The CDR3 coding sequence is TGTGCCAGCAGCTTCCATGGAGAGGGGGCTGAGGAGACCCAGTACTTC. Translating gives CASSFHGEGAEETQYF.

This clonotype was observed a handful of times. The V gene is TRBV5-1, the J gene TRBJ2-1; the D is unclear. V was pared by 0 bases and J by 2 bases, with 9 bases between. Germline V gene lookup returns CDR1 SGHRS and CDR2 YFSETQ. The CDR3 length is 15 residues. CDR3 sequence (DNA): TGCGCCAGCAGCTTGGATAGGGCCCCCTACAATGAGCAGTTCTTC. Translation gives CASSLDRAPYNEQFF.

This clonotype was counted at least ten times. The genes are TRBV6-1 and TRBJ2-3, with TRBD2 as a possible D gene (5 bases). The V end was cut by 1 base, the J end by 0 bases, with 8 bases between. The CDR3 spans 15 residues. The V gene's germline CDR1 is MNHNS and CDR2 SASEGT. In DNA form, the CDR3 reads TGTGCCAGCAGTGAAGAACGGACTAGCACAGATACGCAGTATTTT. This codes for CASSEERTSTDTQYF.

A few counts support this clonotype. The chain has TRBV9 and TRBJ2-7, with D tentatively TRBD2 (6 bases). V dropped 0 bases and J dropped 5 bases, with 9 bases sitting between them. The CDR3 loop spans 13 amino acids. CDR1 and CDR2 (germline): SGDLS, YYNGEE. In nucleotides, the CDR3 is TGTGCCAGCAGCGTAGAGGCTAGCGACGAGCAGTACTTC. Protein sequence: CASSVEASDEQYF.

This chain links TRBV15 with TRBJ1-4; D unclear. The V end lost 3 bases, the J end lost 8 bases, and 16 bases lay between the germline ends. The CDR3 loop spans 15 amino acids. Per germline, CDR1 LNHNV and CDR2 YYDKDF (reference sequence). CDR3 residues: CATSSRGHGKEKLFF. The CDR3 bases are TGTGCCACCAGCAGCCGAGGTCACGGAAAGGAAAAACTGTTTTTT.